One sample yielded the 29 T cell receptor beta chains listed below, sequenced in a study of T cell responses to AZD1222 COVID-19 vaccine. TCRdb keeps only in-frame clones here, not all; method: immunoSEQ multiplex PCR. The data show approximately 110,000 clones, around 95% seen once. The specimen was peripheral blood, collected on day 0 of AZD1222 vaccination. These receptors all come from an adult in good health.

This clone showed up just once. The sample has other DNA sequences that encode this CDR3 too. The chain recombines TRBV7-3 with TRBJ1-2; 7 bases map to TRBD1. Trimming took 2 bases from V and 7 from J; bases not matched to a gene: 4. The germline V gene encodes CDR1 SGHTA and CDR2 FQGTGA. This CDR3 contains 13 residues. The CDR3 is CASSLDRAGGYTF. The DNA for the CDR3 is TGTGCCAGCAGCTTAGACAGGGCGGGTGGCTACACCTTC.

V gene TRBV2 combines with J gene TRBJ1-5; D unresolved. The CDR3 is 16 residues long. CDR1 SNHLY and CDR2 FYNNEI come from the germline V gene. V was trimmed by 6 bases and J by 2 bases, leaving 17 bases between them. CDR3 in DNA: TGTGCCAGCAGACGGTTGGAGGGCGTTGGCAATCAGCCCCAGCATTTT. This sequence encodes CASRRLEGVGNQPQHF.

The rearrangement uses TRBV7-2 and TRBJ1-2; D unresolved. V shed 6 bases and J shed 1 base, with 12 bases lying between them. The CDR3 runs to 14 residues. Germline V CDR1 and CDR2: SGHTA, FQGNSA. CDR3 in DNA: TGTGCCAGCAGAACGGGCCCTGGTAACTATGGCTACACCTTC. Its protein is CASRTGPGNYGYTF.

The CDR3 region is CSVGLSGADTQYF. In nucleotides, the CDR3 is TGCAGCGTTGGTCTCAGTGGCGCAGATACGCAGTATTTT. The rearrangement uses TRBV29-1 and TRBJ2-3; D not resolved. CDR1 is SQVTM and CDR2 is ANQGSEA in the germline V gene. The CDR3 is 13 amino acids. The V and J ends lost 4 bases and 4 bases respectively, with 12 bases between them.

The chain combines TRBV19 with TRBJ2-7; 7 bases line up with TRBD1. The V gene's germline CDR1 is LNHDA and CDR2 SQIVND (reference sequence). The V and J ends lost 5 bases and 6 bases, in that order; junction bases with no gene match: 7. The CDR3 runs to 13 residues. The CDR3, as DNA: TGTGCCAGTAGTTGGACAGGTTCGACCGAGCAGTACTTC. Translating it yields CASSWTGSTEQYF. Supplemented by reference TRBV19 and TRBJ2-7, the full variable domain reads DGGITQSPKYLFRKEGQNVTLSCEQNLNHDAMYWYRQDPGQGLRLIYYSQIVNDFQKGDIAEGYSVSREKKESFPLTVTSAQKNPTAFYLCASSWTGSTEQYFGPGTRLTVT.

The V and J genes are TRBV5-1 and TRBJ2-7; D is perhaps TRBD2 (6 bases). Germline CDR1 SGHRS, CDR2 YFSETQ. V lost 5 bases and J lost 2, with 14 bases in between. This CDR3 is built from 14 residues. CDR3 residues: CASRYRDSAYEQYF. The CDR3 coding sequence is TGCGCCAGCAGATACCGGGACTCTGCCTACGAGCAGTACTTC.

The chain uses TRBV11-1 and TRBJ2-1; D not resolved. Germline loops: CDR1 SGHAT, CDR2 FQDESV (reference sequence). This CDR3 is built from 14 residues. V lost 4 bases and J 0 bases, leaving 7 bases between the germline ends. The CDR3 bases are TGTGCCAGCAGCTCCGGCAGCTCCTACAATGAGCAGTTCTTC. It specifies CASSSGSSYNEQFF.

The V call is TRBV6-5, the J call TRBJ1-1, with 7 bases that match TRBD1. CDR1 and CDR2 from the germline V gene are MNHEY and SVGAGI. Trimming removed 7 bases from V and 4 bases from J; junction bases left unmatched: 9. The CDR3 sequence is 14 residues long. Here the CDR3 reads CASILPGGSTEAFF. The DNA for the CDR3 is TGTGCCAGCATTCTTCCAGGGGGAAGCACTGAAGCTTTCTTT.

The chain couples TRBV27 to TRBJ1-2; D might be TRBD1 (5 bases). V gave up 3 bases and J gave up 6 bases, with 17 bases separating them. This CDR3 is built from 15 residues. CDR1 MNHEY and CDR2 SMNVEV come from the germline V gene (reference sequence). CDR3 amino acids: CASSFRGPRIDGYTF. DNA of the CDR3: TGTGCCAGCAGTTTCCGGGGCCCTAGGATCGATGGCTACACCTTC.

V gene TRBV5-1 combines with J gene TRBJ1-2; possibly TRBD1 for D (5 bases). V shed 0 bases and J shed 8 bases, with 5 bases lying between them. This CDR3 has 11 residues. Germline V gives CDR1 SGHRS, CDR2 YFSETQ. CDR3 DNA sequence: TGCGCCAGCAGCTTGGAGGGGGGCTACACCTTC. Amino acids: CASSLEGGYTF.

The rearrangement joins TRBV2 to TRBJ1-4; maybe TRBD1 (6 bases). This CDR3 is 14 amino acids long. The V end was cut by 6 bases, the J end by 3 bases, with 11 bases between. CDR1 is SNHLY and CDR2 is FYNNEI in the germline V gene. CDR3 region: CASRRQVSNEKLFF. CDR3 nucleotide sequence: TGTGCCAGCAGAAGACAGGTATCTAATGAAAAACTGTTTTTT. Based on the CDR3 plus reference TRBV2 and TRBJ1-4, the full variable domain is EPEVTQTPSHQVTQMGQEVILRCVPISNHLYFYWYRQILGQKVEFLVSFYNNEISEKSEIFDDQFSVERPDGSNFTLKIRSTKLEDSAMYFCASRRQVSNEKLFFGSGTQLSVL.

This chain joins TRBV6-5 and TRBJ1-1; possible D gene TRBD1, 5 bases. Germline V gives CDR1 MNHEY, CDR2 SVGAGI. The CDR3 is 13 residues long. V lost 1 base to trimming and J lost 8 bases, with 11 bases between them. Written as DNA, the CDR3 is TGTGCCAGCAGTTACTTACTAAAGGGGGAAGCTTTCTTT. This encodes CASSYLLKGEAFF.

This clone came up once. V is TRBV11-2 and J is TRBJ2-1, with 7 bases that match TRBD1. The trim removed 3 bases at V and 4 bases at J, leaving 15 bases unmatched. There are 18 residues in the CDR3. Germline values: CDR1 SGHAT, CDR2 FQNNGV. CDR3 nucleotides: TGTGCCAGCAGCTTGACGCTAGGCCGGACAGGACAATACAATGAGCAGTTCTTC. Translation: CASSLTLGRTGQYNEQFF.

This chain joins TRBV28 and TRBJ2-5, with a weak D call TRBD1 (6 bases). The germline V and J ends were trimmed by 7 bases and 4 bases, with 13 bases remaining between them. The CDR3 sequence is 13 residues long. The germline V gene encodes CDR1 MDHEN and CDR2 SYDVKM. The DNA of the CDR3 is TGTGCCAGCATTACTGGGGGCAGAGAGACCCAGTACTTC. Translation: CASITGGRETQYF.

J is TRBJ2-1 and V is TRBV9; D not resolved. CDR1 and CDR2 from the germline V gene are SGDLS and YYNGEE. V was clipped by 4 bases and J by 5 bases, with 13 bases between them. There are 14 residues in the CDR3. In nucleotides, the CDR3 is TGTGCCAGCAGCCCAAGGTGGGAAAACAATGAGCAGTTCTTC. It translates to CASSPRWENNEQFF.

This clone was detected ten times or more. The rearrangement joins TRBV19 to TRBJ1-2, with D possibly being TRBD1 (6 bases). This CDR3 contains 15 residues. Germline assignment: CDR1 LNHDA and CDR2 SQIVND (reference sequence). Trimming removed 1 base from V and 6 bases from J, with 15 bases in between. The CDR3 DNA reads TGTGCCAGTAGTATAGGACTGACTTCAGGGGATGGCTACACCTTC. Translation gives CASSIGLTSGDGYTF. Based on the CDR3 plus reference TRBV19 and TRBJ1-2, the full variable domain is DGGITQSPKYLFRKEGQNVTLSCEQNLNHDAMYWYRQDPGQGLRLIYYSQIVNDFQKGDIAEGYSVSREKKESFPLTVTSAQKNPTAFYLCASSIGLTSGDGYTFGSGTRLTVV.

The chain recombines TRBV3-1 (or the pseudogene TRBV3-2) with TRBJ2-7; 13 positions match TRBD2. Germline CDR1 and CDR2: LGHDT and YNNKEL (reference sequence). The CDR3 is 18 residues long. V lost 2 bases to trimming and J lost 0 bases; unmatched junction nucleotides: 7. CDR3 in DNA: TGTGCCAGCAGCCAACACGGGACTAGCGGGACCCCCTCCTACGAGCAGTACTTC. Protein product: CASSQHGTSGTPSYEQYF.

The rearrangement links TRBV9 to TRBJ1-1, with 7 bases identical to TRBD1. Germline CDR1 is SGDLS and CDR2 is YYNGEE. V lost 4 bases and J lost 1; bases outside the gene matches: 4. The CDR3 sequence is 14 residues long. The CDR3 nucleotides read TGTGCCAGCAGCAAAGGGACAGCGAACACTGAAGCTTTCTTT. This translates into CASSKGTANTEAFF.

The chain carries TRBV5-1 and TRBJ2-6; D gene unclear. The CDR3 covers 16 residues. CDR1 is SGHRS, CDR2 YFSETQ, per germline. Deletions cut 0 bases from V and 0 bases from J, with 7 bases between. This chain's CDR3 is CASSLGPSSGANVLTF. The DNA for the CDR3 is TGCGCCAGCAGCTTGGGCCCCTCCTCTGGGGCCAACGTCCTGACTTTC.

The V gene is TRBV19, the J gene TRBJ1-2; D uncertain. Trimming cost V 5 bases and J 2 bases, with 9 bases left between them. This CDR3 spans 13 amino acids. In germline, CDR1 is LNHDA, CDR2 SQIVND (reference sequence). CDR3: CASSPGINYGYTF. DNA of the CDR3: TGTGCCAGTAGTCCCGGGATAAACTATGGCTACACCTTC.

The chain joins TRBV27 to TRBJ2-1; TRBD1 aligns across 9 bases. The CDR3 contains 16 residues. Germline V gene data show CDR1 as MNHEY and CDR2 as SMNVEV (reference sequence). V shed 5 bases and J 8 bases; nucleotides not matched to a gene: 13. CDR3 residues: CASSPPGTGSPDEQFF. CDR3 DNA sequence: TGTGCCAGCAGTCCCCCTGGGACAGGGAGTCCCGATGAGCAGTTCTTC.

This clone was observed once. The chain links TRBV6-2 or TRBV6-3 to TRBJ1-1; D is unresolved. The CDR3 runs 14 residues. CDR1 is MNHEY and CDR2 is SVGEGT in the germline V gene. The ends were cut back, 3 bases at V and 2 bases at J, with 10 bases in the middle. The CDR3 sequence is CASSYRGSNTEAFF. The CDR3 bases are TGTGCCAGCAGTTATCGCGGTTCAAACACTGAAGCTTTCTTT.

V gene TRBV27 combines with J gene TRBJ1-2, with D unclear. CDR3 size: 16 residues. Germline V CDR1 and CDR2: MNHEY, SMNVEV (reference sequence). V lost 3 bases, J lost 5 bases, and 19 bases lay in between. The CDR3, as DNA: TGTGCCAGCAGTTTTCATCCCGAGGGCATAGGGTATGGCTACACCTTC. The encoded protein is CASSFHPEGIGYGYTF.

This rearrangement joins TRBV5-1 to TRBJ2-6, with 8 bases fitting TRBD2. The CDR3 has 18 residues. J was trimmed by 0 bases and V by 5 bases; bases with no gene match: 10. Germline CDR1 and CDR2: SGHRS and YFSETQ. CDR3 protein: CASRSQIAGNSGANVLTF. As DNA, the CDR3 is TGCGCCAGCAGGAGTCAAATAGCGGGAAACTCTGGGGCCAACGTCCTGACTTTC.

The V and J genes are TRBV2 and TRBJ1-6; D might be TRBD1 (6 bases). Trimming took 7 bases from V and 7 from J, leaving 11 bases between them. There are 13 residues in the CDR3. Germline CDR1 SNHLY, CDR2 FYNNEI. DNA of the CDR3: TGTGCCAGCATGGACAGCGAAAATTCACCCCTCCACTTT. It is translated as CASMDSENSPLHF.

The CDR3 loop is CASSLTTGGYEQYF. The CDR3 DNA reads TGTGCCAGCAGCCTCACGACAGGGGGCTACGAGCAGTACTTC. The chain carries TRBV3-1 (or the pseudogene TRBV3-2) and TRBJ2-7, with 9 bases fitting TRBD1. V trimming: 4 bases; J trimming: 3 bases; junction bases outside the gene matches: 4. The length of the CDR3 is 14 residues. Germline V gene data show CDR1 as LGHDT and CDR2 as YNNKEL (reference sequence).

J is TRBJ1-4 and V is TRBV15; 9 bases line up with TRBD1. CDR3 length equals 15 residues. In germline, CDR1 is LNHNV, CDR2 YYDKDF (reference sequence). Germline trimming cut 5 bases from V and 8 bases from J; bases unmatched to any gene: 9. This CDR3 reads CATSLRTGAVEKLFF. The CDR3 nucleotides are TGTGCCACCAGCCTCCGGACAGGGGCAGTCGAAAAACTGTTTTTT.

V usage is TRBV19 and J usage is TRBJ1-5; D gene unclear. The CDR3 has 17 amino acids. V shed 1 base and J shed 5 bases, with 18 bases lying between them. Germline CDR1 LNHDA, CDR2 SQIVND (reference sequence). Here the CDR3 DNA reads TGTGCCAGTAGTATAGTGATAGGGATTTTCGGCGATCAGCCCCAGCATTTT. Amino acids: CASSIVIGIFGDQPQHF.

The rearrangement joins TRBV11-2 to TRBJ1-1; 9 nucleotides agree with TRBD1. The CDR3 runs to 14 residues. J gave up 6 bases and V 7 bases, and 9 bases lay outside the gene matches. Germline values: CDR1 SGHAT, CDR2 FQNNGV. In DNA form, the CDR3 reads TGTGCCAGCATGCGGACAGGGGTTACTTCTGAAGCTTTCTTT. Translated: CASMRTGVTSEAFF.